The 12 T cell receptor beta chains listed next were all sequenced from one sample in a study of T cells after posttransplantation cyclophosphamide. Busulfan-fludarabine conditioning, marrow transplant, and cyclophosphamide on days +3 and +4 were administered. The assay was immunoSEQ multiplex PCR, and TCRdb's table has in-frame clones only and misses some. The sample yields under 25,000 clones, without any singletons. The material sequenced was PBMCs, taken after allogeneic stem cell transplant with posttransplant cyclophosphamide. The receptors here all came from a young adult male patient who received an allogeneic stem cell transplant from a related donor, was CMV-positive, and had no GVHD. Some T cells may have originated in the graft donor.

This clone was picked up many times. The gene calls are TRBV6-5 and TRBJ2-7; 13 bases fit TRBD2. This CDR3 contains 13 residues. CDR1 is MNHEY and CDR2 is SVGAGI in the germline V gene. J lost 3 bases, V lost 10 bases, and 3 bases had no gene match. The DNA of the CDR3 is TGTGCCACCGGACTAGCGGGAGACTACGAGCAGTACTTC. Its translation: CATGLAGDYEQYF.

This clone was recorded many times. This sequence joins TRBV7-3 and TRBJ2-7; 8 bases match TRBD2. The germline gives CDR1 SGHTA, CDR2 FQGTGA. V was clipped by 1 base and J by 4 bases; unmatched bases: 9. The length of the CDR3 is 16 residues. The CDR3 region is CASSLMPSGGIYEQYF. CDR3 in DNA: TGTGCCAGCAGCTTAATGCCCAGCGGGGGTATTTACGAGCAGTACTTC.

At least ten counts were recorded for this clone. The J gene is TRBJ2-1, the V gene TRBV4-2; 7 nucleotides agree with TRBD2. The CDR3 is 12 residues long. V was pared by 3 bases and J by 7 bases, with 0 bases of the junction left unmatched. From germline, CDR1 is LGHNA and CDR2 YNFKEQ. CDR3 nucleotide sequence: TGTGCCAGCAGCCAGGGGGGGAATGAGCAGTTCTTC. This encodes CASSQGGNEQFF.

The table lists this clone with many counts. V and J are TRBV5-4 and TRBJ1-2, with D possibly TRBD1 on 5 matching bases. CDR3 length equals 14 residues. The ends were cut back, 1 base at V and 2 bases at J, with 9 bases in the middle. Germline-derived CDR1 and CDR2 are SGHNT and YYREEE (reference sequence). The CDR3 DNA is TGTGCCAGCAGCTTGTCAGGGATGAACTATGGCTACACCTTC. Amino acid sequence: CASSLSGMNYGYTF.

The sample holds many counts of this clone. The chain has TRBV7-9 and TRBJ2-1; TRBD2 aligns across 10 bases. The length of the CDR3 is 14 residues. Per the germline V gene, CDR1 is SEHNR and CDR2 is FQNEAQ (reference sequence). Trimming removed 5 bases from V and 4 bases from J; junction bases left unmatched: 2. CDR3 in amino acids: CASSLLAGYNEQFF. In DNA form, the CDR3 reads TGTGCCAGCAGCCTACTAGCGGGGTACAATGAGCAGTTCTTC.

This clone has at least ten counts. The chain couples TRBV5-1 to TRBJ2-7; a weak D match, TRBD1 (5 bases). V lost 1 base, J lost 0 bases, and 8 bases lay in between. CDR1 and CDR2 from the germline V gene are SGHRS and YFSETQ. The CDR3 consists of 14 residues. CDR3 sequence (DNA): TGCGCCAGCAGCTTGCAAAGGGGCTCCTACGAGCAGTACTTC. Translation: CASSLQRGSYEQYF.

This clone was picked up many times. V gene TRBV28 combines with J gene TRBJ1-5, with D uncertain. CDR3 length: 14 amino acids. V was pared by 6 bases and J by 3 bases, with 12 bases between. Per the germline V gene, CDR1 is MDHEN and CDR2 is SYDVKM. Here the CDR3 reads CASREGTANQPQHF. The CDR3 nucleotides are TGTGCCAGCAGGGAGGGCACGGCCAATCAGCCCCAGCATTTT.

This clone was counted at least ten times. The rearrangement joins TRBV29-1 to TRBJ2-1; unclear D gene. Trimming took 4 bases from V and 4 from J, leaving 5 bases between them. From germline, CDR1 is SQVTM and CDR2 ANQGSEA. This CDR3 is 11 amino acids long. The CDR3 region has the DNA TGCAGCGTTGTGGCTTACAATGAGCAGTTCTTC. Translating gives CSVVAYNEQFF.

This clone has at least ten counts. This chain uses TRBV15 with TRBJ2-3; D is perhaps TRBD2 (5 bases). The V end lost 4 bases, the J end lost 1 base, and 9 bases lay between the germline ends. The length of the CDR3 is 14 residues. Looked up from germline, CDR1 is LNHNV and CDR2 is YYDKDF (reference sequence). CDR3 sequence: CATSTLGGTDTQYF. The CDR3 DNA reads as TGTGCCACCAGCACGCTGGGAGGCACAGATACGCAGTATTTT.

This clone has at least ten counts. This chain connects TRBV6-5 to TRBJ2-5; 9 bases fit TRBD1. The CDR3 has 16 residues. CDR1 MNHEY and CDR2 SVGAGI come from the germline V gene. The ends lost 2 bases at V and 2 bases at J; junction bases unmatched: 6. CDR3 sequence (DNA): TGTGCCAGCAGTTACGCCGGGACAGGGTTTCAAGAGACCCAGTACTTC. Translated: CASSYAGTGFQETQYF.

This clone was detected many times. The rearrangement joins TRBV2 to TRBJ2-3; 9 bases line up with TRBD1. Germline V gene sequence: CDR1 SNHLY, CDR2 FYNNEI. CDR3 length equals 13 residues. V gave up 8 bases and J gave up 3 bases; unmatched junction bases: 3. CDR3 region: CASAGQGTDTQYF. DNA of the CDR3: TGTGCCAGCGCTGGACAGGGGACAGATACGCAGTATTTT.

The gene calls are TRBV27 and TRBJ1-6; the D gene is possibly TRBD1 (5 bases). Germline V lookup: CDR1 MNHEY, CDR2 SMNVEV (reference sequence). V was shortened by 5 bases and J by 10 bases, with 15 bases between the two germline ends. The CDR3 extends over 14 amino acids. The CDR3 loop is CASSPQGGGSPLHF. Here the CDR3 DNA reads TGTGCCAGCAGTCCGCAGGGAGGAGGATCACCCCTCCACTTT.